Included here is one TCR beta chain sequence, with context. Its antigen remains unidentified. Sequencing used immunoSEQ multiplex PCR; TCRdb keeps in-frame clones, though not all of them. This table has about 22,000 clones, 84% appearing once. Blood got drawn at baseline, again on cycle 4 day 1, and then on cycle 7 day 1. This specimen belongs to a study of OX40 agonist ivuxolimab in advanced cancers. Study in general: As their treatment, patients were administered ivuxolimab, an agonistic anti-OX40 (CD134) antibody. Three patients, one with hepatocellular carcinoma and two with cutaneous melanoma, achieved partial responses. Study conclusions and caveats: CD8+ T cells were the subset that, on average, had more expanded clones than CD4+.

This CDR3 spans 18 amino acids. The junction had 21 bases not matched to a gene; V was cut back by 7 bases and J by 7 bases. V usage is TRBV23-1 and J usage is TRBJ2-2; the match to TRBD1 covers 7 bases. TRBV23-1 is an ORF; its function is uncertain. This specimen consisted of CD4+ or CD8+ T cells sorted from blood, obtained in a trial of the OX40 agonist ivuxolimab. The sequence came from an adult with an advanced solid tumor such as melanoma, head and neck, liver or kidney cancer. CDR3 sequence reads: CASNWQAGTEKSGGELFF. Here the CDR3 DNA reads TGCGCCAGCAATTGGCAAGCCGGGACAGAAAAATCGGGCGGGGAGCTGTTTTTT.